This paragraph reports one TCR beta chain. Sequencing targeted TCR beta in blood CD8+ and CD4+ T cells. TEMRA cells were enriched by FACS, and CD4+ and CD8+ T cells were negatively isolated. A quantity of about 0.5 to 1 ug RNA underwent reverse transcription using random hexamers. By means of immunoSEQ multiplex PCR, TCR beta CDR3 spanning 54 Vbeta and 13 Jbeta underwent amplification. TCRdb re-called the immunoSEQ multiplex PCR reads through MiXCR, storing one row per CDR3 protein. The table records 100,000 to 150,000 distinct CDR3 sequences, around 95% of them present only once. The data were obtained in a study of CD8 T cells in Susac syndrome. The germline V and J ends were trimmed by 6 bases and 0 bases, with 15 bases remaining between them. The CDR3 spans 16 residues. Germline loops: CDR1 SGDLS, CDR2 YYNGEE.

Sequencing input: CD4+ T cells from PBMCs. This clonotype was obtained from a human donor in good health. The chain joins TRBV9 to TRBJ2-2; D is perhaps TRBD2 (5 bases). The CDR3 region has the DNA TGTGCCAGCACCGGTCGGGAAAGCGCGAACACCGGGGAGCTGTTTTTT. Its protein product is CASTGRESANTGELFF.